This T cell receptor (beta chain) originates from a study of blood T cell repertoires in COVID-19. Study processing details: Amplification with reference gene primers provided the estimates of nucleated cell counts. Sequencing used immunoSEQ multiplex PCR; TCRdb keeps in-frame clones, though not all of them. From that table come the V and J calls and clone size; the DNA was used to work out D and trimming. The table shows about 300,000 clones, with more than 85% occurring only once. The V segment lost 5 bases and the J segment 3 bases; nucleotides outside the gene matches: 2. Looked up from germline, CDR1 is SGHDN and CDR2 is FVKESK. There are 13 residues in the CDR3. This clone was counted only a few times.

The chain joins TRBV14 to TRBJ1-1; 8 bases line up with TRBD1. The sequence was obtained from a man in his forties with acute or convalescent COVID-19. The specimen sequenced was peripheral blood. The CDR3 sequence: CASSSTGDTEAFF. The DNA of the CDR3 is TGTGCCAGCAGCTCGACAGGGGACACTGAAGCTTTCTTT.